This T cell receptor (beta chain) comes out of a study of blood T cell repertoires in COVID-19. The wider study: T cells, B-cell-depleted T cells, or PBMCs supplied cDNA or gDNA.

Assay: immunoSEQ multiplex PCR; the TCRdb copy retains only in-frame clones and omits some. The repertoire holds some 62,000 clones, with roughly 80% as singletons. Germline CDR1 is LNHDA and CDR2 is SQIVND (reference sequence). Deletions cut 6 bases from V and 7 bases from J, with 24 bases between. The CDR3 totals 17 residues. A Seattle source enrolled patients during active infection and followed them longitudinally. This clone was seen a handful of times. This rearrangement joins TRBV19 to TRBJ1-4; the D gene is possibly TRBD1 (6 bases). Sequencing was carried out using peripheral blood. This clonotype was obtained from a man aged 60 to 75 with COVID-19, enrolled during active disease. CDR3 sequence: CASSSTNPGAGGEKLFF. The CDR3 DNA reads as TGTGCCAGTAGCTCTACTAACCCAGGGGCCGGAGGTGAAAAACTGTTTTTT.